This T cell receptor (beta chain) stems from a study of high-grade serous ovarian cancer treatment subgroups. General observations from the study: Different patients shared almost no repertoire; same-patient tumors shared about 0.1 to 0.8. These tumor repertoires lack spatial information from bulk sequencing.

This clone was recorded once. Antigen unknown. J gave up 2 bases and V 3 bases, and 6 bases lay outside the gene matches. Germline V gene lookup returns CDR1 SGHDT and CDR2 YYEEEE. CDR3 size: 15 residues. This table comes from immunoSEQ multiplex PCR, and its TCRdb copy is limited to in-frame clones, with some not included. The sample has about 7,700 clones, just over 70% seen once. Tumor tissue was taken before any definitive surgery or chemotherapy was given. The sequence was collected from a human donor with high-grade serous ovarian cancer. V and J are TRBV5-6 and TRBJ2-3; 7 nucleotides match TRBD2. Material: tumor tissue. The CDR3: CASSWTGGLTDTQYF. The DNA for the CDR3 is TGTGCCAGCAGCTGGACGGGAGGTCTCACAGATACGCAGTATTTT.